Given below is one T cell receptor (beta chain) in context. No antigen is known for it. The CDR3 sequence is 15 residues long. The germline V gene has CDR1 SGHRS and CDR2 YFSETQ. Trimming took 0 bases from V and 1 from J, leaving 10 bases between them. This sample was taken from a study of OX40 agonist ivuxolimab in advanced cancers. Study information: It was permissible to have had prior anti-PD-1, anti-PD-L1 or anti-CTLA-4 therapy, and approximately 40% had some. Study results and limitations: Also showing low normalized T-cell clonal expansion were some of the nonresponders. The specificity for antigen of the expanded peripheral T cells was not determined.

Profiled with immunoSEQ multiplex PCR; TCRdb holds only in-frame clones, not every one. The sample lists tens of thousands of clones, around 90% occurring once. The TCR comes from an adult with an advanced solid tumor such as melanoma, head and neck, liver or kidney cancer. The chain couples TRBV5-1 to TRBJ1-1; D possibly corresponds to TRBD1 (5 bases). This specimen was CD4+ or CD8+ T cells sorted from blood, taken in a trial of the OX40 agonist ivuxolimab. The CDR3 sequence: CASSLEPGKNTEAFF. The CDR3 nucleotides are TGCGCCAGCAGCTTGGAACCAGGGAAGAACACTGAAGCTTTCTTT.